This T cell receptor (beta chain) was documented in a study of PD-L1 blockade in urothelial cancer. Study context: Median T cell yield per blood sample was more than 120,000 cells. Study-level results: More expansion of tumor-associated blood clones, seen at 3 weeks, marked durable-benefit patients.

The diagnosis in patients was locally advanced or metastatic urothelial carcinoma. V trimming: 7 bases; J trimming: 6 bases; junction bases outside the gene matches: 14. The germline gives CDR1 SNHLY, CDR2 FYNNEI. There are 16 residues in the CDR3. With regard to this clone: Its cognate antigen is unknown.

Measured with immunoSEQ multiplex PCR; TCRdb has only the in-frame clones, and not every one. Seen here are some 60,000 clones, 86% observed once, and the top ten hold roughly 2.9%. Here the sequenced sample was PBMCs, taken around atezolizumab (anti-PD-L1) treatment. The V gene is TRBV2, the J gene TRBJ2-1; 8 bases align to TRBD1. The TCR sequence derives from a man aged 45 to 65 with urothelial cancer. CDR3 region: CASNRRDRGGCNEQFF. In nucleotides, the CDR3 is TGTGCCAGCAACAGGAGAGACAGGGGAGGTTGCAATGAGCAGTTCTTC.